The source of this T cell receptor beta chain is a study of high-grade serous ovarian cancer treatment subgroups. Trimming shortened V by 8 bases and J by 0 bases, and 13 bases separated the two germline ends. The CDR3 loop spans 14 amino acids. Looked up from germline, CDR1 is LNHDA and CDR2 is SQIVND (reference sequence). Tumor tissue was taken before any definitive surgery or chemotherapy was given. Study outcomes and limitations: Spatial context was lost because tumors were sequenced in bulk.

As to this clone: The antigen is undetermined.

Here immunoSEQ multiplex PCR was the method, and the copy in TCRdb shows in-frame clones only, minus some. The sample consists of around 6,800 clones, more than 60% of them appearing once. The sequencing sample was made of tumor tissue. This clonotype was sampled from a human donor with high-grade serous ovarian cancer. The V gene is TRBV19, the J gene TRBJ1-1; TRBD1 might be the D (6 bases). The CDR3 DNA is TGTGCCAGTCGTCCACAGGGAATGAACACTGAAGCTTTCTTT. It encodes CASRPQGMNTEAFF.